Reported below is one T cell receptor (beta chain). Antigen: not known. Treatment reported: roughly ten-day PBMC culture with coronavirus spike peptide pools or control peptides (ViraFEST assay). This entry belongs to a study of vaccination and CD4 T cells after COVID-19. About the research overall: The stimulating agents, overlapping spike peptides, came from SARS-CoV-2, HCoV-NL63, HCoV-OC43 and HCoV-229E. Study observations and caveats: Nearly all convalescent vaccine-specific clones, 304 of 307, recognized only SARS-CoV-2 spike.

Researchers used the Oncomine TCR Beta short-read assay to sequence DNA from cultured CD4+ T cells. TCRdb fed the PCR reads into MiXCR, producing one record per CDR3 protein. The table shows fewer than 20,000 distinct CDR3 sequences, with roughly 73% occurring only once. Sequencing was carried out using CD4+ T cells from blood, cultured in vitro. The sequence came from a human donor who had recovered from COVID-19.

The CDR3 nucleotides are TGTGCCAGTTGGGGGGGGCGTAGCAATCAGCCCCAGCATTTT. Translation gives CASWGGRSNQPQHF. The rearrangement joins TRBV19 to TRBJ1-5; the D gene is possibly TRBD1 (6 bases). Deletions cut 8 bases from V and 0 bases from J, with 11 bases between. CDR1 is LNHDA, CDR2 SQIVND, per germline (reference sequence). This CDR3 is built from 14 residues.